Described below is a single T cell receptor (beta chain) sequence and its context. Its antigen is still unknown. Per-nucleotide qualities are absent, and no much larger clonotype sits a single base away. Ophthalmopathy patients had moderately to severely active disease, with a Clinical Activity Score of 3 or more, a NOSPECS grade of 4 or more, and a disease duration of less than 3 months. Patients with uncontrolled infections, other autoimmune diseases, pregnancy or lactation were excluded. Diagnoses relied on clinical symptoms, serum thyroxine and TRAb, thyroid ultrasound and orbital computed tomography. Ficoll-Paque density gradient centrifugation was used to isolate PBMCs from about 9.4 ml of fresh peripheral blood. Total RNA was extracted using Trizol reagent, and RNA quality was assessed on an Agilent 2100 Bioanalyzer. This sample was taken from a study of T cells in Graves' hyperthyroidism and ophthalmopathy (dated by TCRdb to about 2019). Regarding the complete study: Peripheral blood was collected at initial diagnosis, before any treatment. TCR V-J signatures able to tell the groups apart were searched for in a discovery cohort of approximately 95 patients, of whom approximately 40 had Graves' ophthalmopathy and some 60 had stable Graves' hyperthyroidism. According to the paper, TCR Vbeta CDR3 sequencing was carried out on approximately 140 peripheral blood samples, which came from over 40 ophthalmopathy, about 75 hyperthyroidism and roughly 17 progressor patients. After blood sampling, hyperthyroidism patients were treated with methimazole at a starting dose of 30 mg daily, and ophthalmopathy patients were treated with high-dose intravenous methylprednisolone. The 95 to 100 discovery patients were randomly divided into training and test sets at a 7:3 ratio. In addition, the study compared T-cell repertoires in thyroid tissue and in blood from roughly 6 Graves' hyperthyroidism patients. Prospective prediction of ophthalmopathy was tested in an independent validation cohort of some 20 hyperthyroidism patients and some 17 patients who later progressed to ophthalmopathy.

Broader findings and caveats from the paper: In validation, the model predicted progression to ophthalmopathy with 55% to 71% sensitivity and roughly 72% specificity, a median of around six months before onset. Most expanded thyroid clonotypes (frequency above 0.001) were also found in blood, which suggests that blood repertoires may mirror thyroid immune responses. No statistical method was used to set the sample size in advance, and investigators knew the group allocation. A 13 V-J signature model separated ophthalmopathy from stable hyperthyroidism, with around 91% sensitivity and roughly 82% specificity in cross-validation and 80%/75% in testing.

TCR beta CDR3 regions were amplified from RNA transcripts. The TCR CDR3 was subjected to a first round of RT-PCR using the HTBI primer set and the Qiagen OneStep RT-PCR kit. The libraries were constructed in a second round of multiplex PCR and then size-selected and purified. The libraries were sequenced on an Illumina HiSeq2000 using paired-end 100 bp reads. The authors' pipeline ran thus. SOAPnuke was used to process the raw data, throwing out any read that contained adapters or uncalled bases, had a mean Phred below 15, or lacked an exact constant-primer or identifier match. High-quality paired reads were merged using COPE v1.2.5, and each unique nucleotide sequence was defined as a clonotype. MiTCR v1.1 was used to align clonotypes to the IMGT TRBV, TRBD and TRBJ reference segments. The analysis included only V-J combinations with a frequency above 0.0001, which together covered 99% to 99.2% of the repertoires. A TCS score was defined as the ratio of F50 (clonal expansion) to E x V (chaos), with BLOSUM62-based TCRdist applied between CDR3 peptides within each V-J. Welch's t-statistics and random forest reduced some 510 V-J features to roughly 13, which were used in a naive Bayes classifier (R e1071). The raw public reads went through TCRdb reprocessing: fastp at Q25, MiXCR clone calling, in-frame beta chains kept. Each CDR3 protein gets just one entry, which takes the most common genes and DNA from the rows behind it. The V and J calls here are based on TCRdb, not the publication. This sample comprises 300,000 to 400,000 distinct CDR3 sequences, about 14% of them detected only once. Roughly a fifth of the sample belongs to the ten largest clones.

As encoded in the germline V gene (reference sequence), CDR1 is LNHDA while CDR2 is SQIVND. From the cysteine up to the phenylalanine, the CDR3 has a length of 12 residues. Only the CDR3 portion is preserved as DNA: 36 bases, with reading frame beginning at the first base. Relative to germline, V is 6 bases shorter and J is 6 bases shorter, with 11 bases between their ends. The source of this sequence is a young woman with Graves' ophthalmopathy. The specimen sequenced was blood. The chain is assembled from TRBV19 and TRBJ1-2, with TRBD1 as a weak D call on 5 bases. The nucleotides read TGTGCCAGTAGGAGGGGAAAAGATGGCTACACCTTC. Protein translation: CASRRGKDGYTF.